The 5 T cell receptor beta chains listed next were all sequenced from one sample in a study of CD8 T cells in Susac syndrome. An amount of RNA that ranged from roughly 0.45 to 1 ug was reverse transcribed with random hexamers. TCRdb ran MiXCR on the immunoSEQ multiplex PCR reads and lists one entry per CDR3 protein. There are about 210,000 distinct CDR3 sequences in the sample; 95% occur only once, and 0.095% lies in the top ten. Material for sequencing was CD4+ T cells from PBMCs. These receptors were collected from a human donor with multiple sclerosis.

V usage is TRBV2 and J usage is TRBJ2-3; D is ambiguous. V was pared by 5 bases and J by 4 bases, with 4 bases between. The germline gives CDR1 SNHLY, CDR2 FYNNEI. The CDR3 sequence is 11 residues long. CDR3 DNA sequence: TGTGCCAGCAGTACCGCAGATACGCAGTATTTT. It encodes CASSTADTQYF.

CDR3 DNA sequence: TGCAGTGCTGAACTAGCTGGCACAGATACGCAGTATTTT. Translation gives CSAELAGTDTQYF. The chain carries TRBV20-1 and TRBJ2-3; tentatively, D is TRBD2 (6 bases). CDR1 and CDR2 from the germline V gene are DFQATT and SNEGSKA (reference sequence). This CDR3 contains 13 residues. V dropped 5 bases and J dropped 1 base, with 10 bases sitting between them.

This clonotype was seen a single time. One end of the junction is discordant with germline, which a read error may explain. J is TRBJ2-3 and V is TRBV30, with no clear D. CDR1 is GTSNPN, CDR2 SVGIG, per germline (reference sequence). The CDR3 covers 11 residues. DNA for the CDR3: TGCGCCGGATCTAGCACAGATACGCAGTATTTT. Residues: CAGSSTDTQYF.

V and J are TRBV20-1 and TRBJ2-1; D remains ambiguous. Trimming left V 3 bases short and J 5 bases short, with 14 bases between. There are 14 residues in the CDR3. The V gene's germline CDR1 is DFQATT and CDR2 SNEGSKA (reference sequence). The CDR3 reads CSASRLRANNEQFF. In nucleotides, the CDR3 is TGCAGTGCTAGTAGGTTGCGAGCAAACAATGAGCAGTTCTTC.

The V gene is TRBV29-1, the J gene TRBJ2-7, with TRBD2 as a possible D gene (5 bases). CDR1 is SQVTM, CDR2 ANQGSEA, per germline. V shed 4 bases and J shed 0 bases, with 10 bases lying between them. The CDR3 length is 13 residues. CDR3 nucleotides: TGCAGCGTTGGATTCGGAGGCTCCTACGAGCAGTACTTC. Its protein is CSVGFGGSYEQYF.